This entry lists 3 T cell receptor beta chains sequenced from one sample in a study of molecular identifiers for immune sequencing clone quantification. TCRdb analysed the PCR reads with MiXCR anew, one entry per CDR3 protein. The sample has 9,800 or so distinct CDR3 sequences; around 19% are singletons. The sample comprised naive CD8+ T cells from blood, with Jurkat cell RNA spiked in. Stated subset: FACS-sorted CD8+CD4-CCR7+CD45RA+ naive T cells. Every receptor here comes from a human donor in good health. Some libraries in this study had Jurkat cell RNA spiked in.

Turning to this clonotype: A much larger clonotype is one base distant, so this may be a read error. The conserved closing phenylalanine or tryptophan is absent in this CDR3, likely reflecting a read error. The chain employs TRBV29-1 and TRBJ1-1; 8 positions match TRBD1. Germline lookup yields CDR1 SQVTM and CDR2 ANQGSEA. Germline trimming cut 7 bases from V and 4 bases from J; bases unmatched to any gene: 8. The length of the CDR3 is 13 residues. CDR3 sequence (DNA): TGCAGCGCAGGACAGGGCGACTTCACTGAAGCTTTCCTT. As protein: CSAGQGDFTEAFL.

Sample share makes this clonotype medium-sized. The V gene is TRBV10-3, the J gene TRBJ2-7; 9 bases are shared with TRBD1. Trimming at V came to 0 bases and at J to 2 bases, leaving 2 bases not matched to a gene. The germline CDR1 and CDR2 sequences are ENHRY and SYGVKD. CDR3 length equals 15 residues. The CDR3 spells CAISESGQGTYEQYF. CDR3 coding DNA: TGTGCCATCAGTGAGTCTGGACAGGGGACCTACGAGCAGTACTTC.

This clonotype was counted ten times or more. CDR3: CATSVGRGSYEQYF. CDR3 nucleotides: TGTGCCACCAGCGTTGGAAGAGGTTCCTACGAGCAGTACTTC. The chain uses TRBV15 and TRBJ2-7; no clear D. CDR3 length equals 14 residues. The V end was cut by 5 bases, the J end by 1 base, with 12 bases between. Germline CDR1 LNHNV, CDR2 YYDKDF (reference sequence).